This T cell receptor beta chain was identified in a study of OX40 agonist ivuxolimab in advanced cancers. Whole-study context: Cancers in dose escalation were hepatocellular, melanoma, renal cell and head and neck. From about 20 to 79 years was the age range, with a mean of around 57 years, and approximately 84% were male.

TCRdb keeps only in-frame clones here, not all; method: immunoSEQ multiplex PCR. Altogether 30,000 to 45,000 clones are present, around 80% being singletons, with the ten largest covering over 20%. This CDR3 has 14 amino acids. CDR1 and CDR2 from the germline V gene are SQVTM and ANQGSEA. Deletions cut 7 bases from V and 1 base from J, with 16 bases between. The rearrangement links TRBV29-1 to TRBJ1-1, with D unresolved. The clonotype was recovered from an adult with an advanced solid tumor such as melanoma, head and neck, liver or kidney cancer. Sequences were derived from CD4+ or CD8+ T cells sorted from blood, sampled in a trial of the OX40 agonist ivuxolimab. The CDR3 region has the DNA TGCAGCGCCGAGGGTGCCCAGGAGAACACTGAAGCTTTCTTT. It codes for CSAEGAQENTEAFF.